A selection of T cell receptor beta chains follows, all from one sample in a study of T cell clones after liver transplantation. Some clones are missing from TCRdb's copy, which holds only in-frame ones; the method was immunoSEQ multiplex PCR. Among some 80,000 clones listed, around four fifths were seen once. Specimen: CD4+ T cells from blood, collected around 50 months after liver transplant. These receptors came from a human patient who received a liver transplant. Some T cells could come from the graft donor. The CDR3 runs from the conserved cysteine through the conserved F or W. Fields, in order: clone size, V gene, J gene, D gene, CDR3 protein, CDR3 DNA. The D gene is left open where the match is weak. Clone size is shown for a subset of rows, as once, few, many or a class of expanded clone.

clone size: NA; V gene: TRBV6-1; J gene: TRBJ1-2; D gene: NA; CDR3 protein: CASSELTQGFGYGYTF; CDR3 DNA: TGTGCCAGCAGTGAACTAACCCAAGGGTTTGGCTATGGCTACACCTTC
clone size: NA; V gene: TRBV9; J gene: TRBJ2-7; D gene: NA; CDR3 protein: CASSVSGQGEQYF; CDR3 DNA: TGTGCCAGCAGCGTGTCAGGGCAGGGCGAGCAGTACTTC
clone size: NA; V gene: TRBV5-1; J gene: TRBJ2-5; D gene: TRBD1; CDR3 protein: CASSPDRGLGETQYF; CDR3 DNA: TGCGCCAGCAGCCCCGACAGGGGGCTGGGAGAGACCCAGTACTTC
clone size: NA; V gene: TRBV6-1; J gene: TRBJ2-1; D gene: TRBD2; CDR3 protein: CASRESGRVDEQFF; CDR3 DNA: TGTGCCAGCAGGGAGAGCGGGAGGGTTGATGAGCAGTTCTTC
clone size: once; V gene: TRBV5-1; J gene: TRBJ2-3; D gene: NA; CDR3 protein: CASSLDGAPDTDTQYF; CDR3 DNA: TGCGCCAGCAGCTTGGATGGCGCGCCCGACACAGATACGCAGTATTTT
clone size: NA; V gene: TRBV27; J gene: TRBJ1-1; D gene: NA; CDR3 protein: CASSLTRGAEAFF; CDR3 DNA: TGTGCCAGCAGTTTAACCAGGGGAGCTGAAGCTTTCTTT
clone size: few; V gene: TRBV2; J gene: TRBJ2-5; D gene: TRBD2; CDR3 protein: CASSYSGGARETQYF; CDR3 DNA: TGTGCCAGCAGCTATAGCGGGGGGGCCAGAGAGACCCAGTACTTC
clone size: once; V gene: TRBV7-2; J gene: TRBJ2-1; D gene: TRBD2; CDR3 protein: CASSLGTSGTDNEQFF; CDR3 DNA: TGTGCCAGCAGCTTAGGGACTAGCGGGACCGACAATGAGCAGTTCTTC
clone size: NA; V gene: TRBV7-2; J gene: TRBJ2-1; D gene: TRBD2; CDR3 protein: CASSSSGSRLGNEQFF; CDR3 DNA: TGTGCCAGCAGCTCCAGCGGGAGTCGTTTGGGAAATGAGCAGTTCTTC
clone size: NA; V gene: TRBV28; J gene: TRBJ1-3; D gene: NA; CDR3 protein: CASSGNTIYF; CDR3 DNA: TGTGCCAGCAGCGGAAACACCATATATTTT
clone size: once; V gene: TRBV5-4; J gene: TRBJ2-7; D gene: TRBD1; CDR3 protein: CASSFGDRGYEQYF; CDR3 DNA: TGTGCCAGCAGCTTCGGGGACAGGGGGTACGAGCAGTACTTC
clone size: NA; V gene: TRBV5-6; J gene: TRBJ2-3; D gene: TRBD2; CDR3 protein: CASSRRGGGSPDTQYF; CDR3 DNA: TGTGCCAGCAGCCGGAGGGGAGGCGGGAGCCCAGATACGCAGTATTTT
clone size: NA; V gene: TRBV2; J gene: TRBJ2-7; D gene: TRBD1; CDR3 protein: CASKGAGGEGQYF; CDR3 DNA: TGTGCCAGCAAAGGGGCAGGGGGCGAGGGGCAGTACTTC
clone size: NA; V gene: TRBV6-5; J gene: TRBJ2-7; D gene: NA; CDR3 protein: CASSYAPYGGYEQYF; CDR3 DNA: TGTGCCAGCAGTTACGCCCCCTATGGGGGCTACGAGCAGTACTTC
clone size: NA; V gene: TRBV6-5; J gene: TRBJ1-4; D gene: NA; CDR3 protein: CASSYIGGEKLFF; CDR3 DNA: TGTGCCAGCAGTTACATCGGGGGTGAAAAACTGTTTTTT
clone size: NA; V gene: TRBV28; J gene: TRBJ2-1; D gene: TRBD1; CDR3 protein: CASRVRQGTNEQFF; CDR3 DNA: TGTGCCAGCAGAGTACGACAGGGAACCAATGAGCAGTTCTTC
clone size: few; V gene: TRBV28; J gene: TRBJ1-2; D gene: NA; CDR3 protein: CASSLAGGGYTF; CDR3 DNA: TGTGCCAGCAGTTTAGCAGGAGGGGGCTACACCTTC
clone size: NA; V gene: TRBV4-1; J gene: TRBJ1-4; D gene: NA; CDR3 protein: CASSQDLGAPGWGLGEKLFF; CDR3 DNA: TGCGCCAGCAGCCAAGACCTCGGGGCACCAGGTTGGGGTTTAGGTGAAAAACTGTTTTTT
clone size: NA; V gene: TRBV6-1; J gene: TRBJ2-7; D gene: TRBD2; CDR3 protein: CASSGGLAGVYEQYF; CDR3 DNA: TGTGCCAGCAGTGGAGGACTAGCGGGAGTCTACGAGCAGTACTTC
clone size: few; V gene: TRBV4-1; J gene: TRBJ2-7; D gene: NA; CDR3 protein: CASSQTTGQNYEQYF; CDR3 DNA: TGCGCCAGCAGCCAAACGACAGGTCAGAACTACGAGCAGTACTTC
clone size: NA; V gene: TRBV7-9; J gene: TRBJ1-3; D gene: NA; CDR3 protein: CASSLVAKPGNTIYF; CDR3 DNA: TGTGCCAGCAGCTTAGTAGCAAAACCTGGAAACACCATATATTTT
clone size: NA; V gene: TRBV5-1; J gene: TRBJ2-2; D gene: TRBD1; CDR3 protein: CASSLEGGANTGELFF; CDR3 DNA: TGCGCCAGCAGCTTGGAAGGGGGCGCGAACACCGGGGAGCTGTTTTTT
clone size: NA; V gene: TRBV5-1; J gene: TRBJ1-1; D gene: NA; CDR3 protein: CASSPSGTFDGRAFF; CDR3 DNA: TGCGCCAGCAGCCCTAGCGGGACTTTTGATGGGAGAGCTTTCTTT
clone size: NA; V gene: TRBV25-1; J gene: TRBJ2-5; D gene: TRBD2; CDR3 protein: CASSEFSSGRLGETQYF; CDR3 DNA: TGTGCCAGCAGTGAATTCAGTAGCGGGCGACTCGGAGAGACCCAGTACTTC
clone size: NA; V gene: TRBV30; J gene: TRBJ1-1; D gene: NA; CDR3 protein: CAWTQGSWTEAFF; CDR3 DNA: TGTGCCTGGACCCAGGGCTCGTGGACTGAAGCTTTCTTT
clone size: NA; V gene: TRBV11-1; J gene: TRBJ2-3; D gene: TRBD2; CDR3 protein: CASSRNLAGGSDTQYF; CDR3 DNA: TGTGCCAGCAGTCGAAATCTAGCGGGAGGGTCAGATACGCAGTATTTT
clone size: NA; V gene: TRBV4-3; J gene: TRBJ2-3; D gene: TRBD2; CDR3 protein: CASSLTSGGATDTQYF; CDR3 DNA: TGCGCCAGCAGCCTCACTAGCGGGGGGGCGACAGATACGCAGTATTTT
clone size: NA; V gene: TRBV19; J gene: TRBJ1-5; D gene: NA; CDR3 protein: CASSIGQLRTQPQHF; CDR3 DNA: TGTGCCAGTAGTATAGGACAGTTGAGGACTCAGCCCCAGCATTTT
clone size: NA; V gene: TRBV6-5; J gene: TRBJ2-2; D gene: TRBD1; CDR3 protein: CASSTGGGTGELFF; CDR3 DNA: TGTGCCAGCAGTACAGGGGGCGGCACCGGGGAGCTGTTTTTT
clone size: once; V gene: TRBV6-6; J gene: TRBJ1-5; D gene: TRBD1; CDR3 protein: CASIQGASQPQHF; CDR3 DNA: TGTGCCAGCATCCAGGGGGCGAGTCAGCCCCAGCATTTT
clone size: NA; V gene: TRBV7-9; J gene: TRBJ1-1; D gene: TRBD1; CDR3 protein: CASSLIGTGDDTEAFF; CDR3 DNA: TGTGCCAGCAGCTTAATAGGGACAGGGGACGACACTGAAGCTTTCTTT
clone size: once; V gene: TRBV25-1; J gene: TRBJ2-7; D gene: TRBD1; CDR3 protein: CASTPGQGAYEQYF; CDR3 DNA: TGTGCCAGCACGCCGGGACAGGGGGCCTACGAGCAGTACTTC
clone size: NA; V gene: TRBV6-6; J gene: TRBJ1-4; D gene: NA; CDR3 protein: CASRSQGLANEKLFF; CDR3 DNA: TGTGCCAGCAGGAGCCAGGGGTTGGCTAATGAAAAACTGTTTTTT
clone size: once; V gene: TRBV9; J gene: TRBJ2-1; D gene: TRBD2; CDR3 protein: CASSVLAGAGSKQFF; CDR3 DNA: TGTGCCAGCAGCGTGCTAGCGGGAGCGGGGTCGAAGCAGTTCTTC
clone size: few; V gene: TRBV7-3; J gene: TRBJ1-1; D gene: NA; CDR3 protein: CASSPTTGNTEAFF; CDR3 DNA: TGTGCCAGCAGCCCGACGACAGGGAACACTGAAGCTTTCTTT
clone size: NA; V gene: TRBV5-1; J gene: TRBJ1-1; D gene: NA; CDR3 protein: CASSLERDTEAFF; CDR3 DNA: TGCGCCAGCAGCTTGGAAAGGGATACTGAAGCTTTCTTT
clone size: NA; V gene: TRBV4-3; J gene: TRBJ2-7; D gene: NA; CDR3 protein: CASSQDYRGLDYEQYF; CDR3 DNA: TGCGCCAGCAGCCAAGATTACCGGGGGTTGGACTACGAGCAGTACTTC
clone size: few; V gene: TRBV9; J gene: TRBJ2-5; D gene: TRBD2; CDR3 protein: CASSPGTSGRAGTQETQYF; CDR3 DNA: TGTGCCAGCAGCCCCGGGACTAGCGGGAGGGCCGGTACACAAGAGACCCAGTACTTC
clone size: NA; V gene: TRBV18; J gene: TRBJ2-7; D gene: NA; CDR3 protein: CASSPVGSSYEQYF; CDR3 DNA: TGTGCCAGCTCACCAGTAGGGAGCTCCTACGAGCAGTACTTC
clone size: NA; V gene: TRBV5-5; J gene: TRBJ2-7; D gene: NA; CDR3 protein: CASSLSERAYEQYF; CDR3 DNA: TGTGCCAGCAGCTTGTCTGAGAGGGCCTACGAGCAGTACTTC
clone size: NA; V gene: TRBV15; J gene: TRBJ2-3; D gene: TRBD1; CDR3 protein: CAIKLGQGDTDTQYF; CDR3 DNA: TGTGCCATCAAGCTCGGCCAGGGGGACACAGATACGCAGTATTTT
clone size: NA; V gene: TRBV5-1; J gene: TRBJ1-4; D gene: TRBD1; CDR3 protein: CASSPGLRQGRRNEKLFF; CDR3 DNA: TGCGCCAGCAGCCCGGGTCTTAGACAGGGGAGGAGAAATGAAAAACTGTTTTTT
clone size: NA; V gene: TRBV7-3; J gene: TRBJ2-7; D gene: TRBD1; CDR3 protein: CASSLGTGGSYEQYF; CDR3 DNA: TGTGCCAGCAGCCTCGGGACAGGGGGATCCTACGAGCAGTACTTC
clone size: NA; V gene: TRBV30; J gene: TRBJ2-3; D gene: TRBD1; CDR3 protein: CAWDRAADTQYF; CDR3 DNA: TGTGCCTGGGACAGGGCCGCAGATACGCAGTATTTT
clone size: NA; V gene: TRBV19; J gene: TRBJ2-5; D gene: TRBD2; CDR3 protein: CASSIVGAGGQETQYF; CDR3 DNA: TGTGCCAGTAGTATAGTGGGAGCGGGAGGGCAAGAGACCCAGTACTTC
clone size: NA; V gene: TRBV27; J gene: TRBJ2-7; D gene: TRBD1; CDR3 protein: CASRSAGGNEQYF; CDR3 DNA: TGTGCCAGCAGAAGCGCAGGGGGCAACGAGCAGTACTTC
clone size: once; V gene: TRBV18; J gene: TRBJ2-3; D gene: NA; CDR3 protein: CASSPGQRTDTQYF; CDR3 DNA: TGTGCCAGCTCACCCGGACAGCGCACAGATACGCAGTATTTT
clone size: NA; V gene: TRBV4-1; J gene: TRBJ1-4; D gene: NA; CDR3 protein: CASSQGPQGSTNEKLFF; CDR3 DNA: TGCGCCAGCAGCCAAGGCCCACAGGGATCAACTAATGAAAAACTGTTTTTT
clone size: NA; V gene: TRBV11-1; J gene: TRBJ2-6; D gene: NA; CDR3 protein: CASGQARVISGANVLTF; CDR3 DNA: TGTGCCAGCGGTCAGGCCAGGGTGATCTCTGGGGCCAACGTCCTGACTTTC
clone size: NA; V gene: TRBV25-1; J gene: TRBJ2-6; D gene: TRBD1; CDR3 protein: CASTQGALSGANVLTF; CDR3 DNA: TGTGCCAGCACACAGGGGGCCCTCTCTGGGGCCAACGTCCTGACTTTC
clone size: NA; V gene: TRBV19; J gene: TRBJ1-1; D gene: TRBD1; CDR3 protein: CASSTRQGRNTEAFF; CDR3 DNA: TGTGCCAGTAGTACTAGACAGGGGAGAAACACTGAAGCTTTCTTT
clone size: NA; V gene: TRBV5-1; J gene: TRBJ2-3; D gene: NA; CDR3 protein: CASSLVASTDTQYF; CDR3 DNA: TGCGCCAGCAGCTTGGTGGCTTCCACAGATACGCAGTATTTT